This passage covers 3 T cell receptor beta chains from one sample sequenced in a study of blood T cell repertoires in COVID-19. Using immunoSEQ multiplex PCR, the repertoire was profiled, and TCRdb retains in-frame clones only, with some absent. This sample has under 300,000 clones, with just under 85% found just once. The sequenced sample consisted of peripheral blood. All receptors come from a man in his fifties with acute or convalescent COVID-19.

This sequence joins TRBV3-1 (or the pseudogene TRBV3-2) and TRBJ1-6; D possibly corresponds to TRBD1 (5 bases). CDR1 LGHDT and CDR2 YNNKEL come from the germline V gene (reference sequence). The CDR3 has 11 amino acids. Trimming left V 0 bases short and J 15 bases short, with 6 bases between. In nucleotides, the CDR3 is TGTGCCAGCAGCCAAGAAACAGGCCTCCACTTT. It yields the protein CASSQETGLHF.

The chain joins TRBV7-2 to TRBJ1-4; D is unresolved. There are 15 residues in the CDR3. The V and J ends lost 1 base and 0 bases respectively, with 6 bases between them. In germline, CDR1 is SGHTA, CDR2 FQGNSA. CDR3 sequence: CASSLERATNEKLFF. The CDR3 DNA reads TGTGCCAGCAGCTTAGAACGAGCAACTAATGAAAAACTGTTTTTT.

The V and J genes are TRBV9 and TRBJ1-4; the D is unclear. This CDR3 comprises 14 residues. CDR1 is SGDLS and CDR2 is YYNGEE in the germline V gene. Trimming took off 2 bases at V and 6 bases at J, with 11 bases between the two ends. CDR3 DNA: TGTGCCAGCAGCGTCGGTCCCGGGGATGAAAAACTGTTTTTT. Encoded protein: CASSVGPGDEKLFF.